What follows describes a single T cell receptor beta chain. What it recognizes is unknown. This sample was taken from a study of T cell responses to AZD1222 COVID-19 vaccine. Study results and limitations: Donor demographics were predominantly white British with a female majority; clonal diversity may be underestimated.

The CDR3 length is 13 residues. Trimming cost V 1 base and J 8 bases, with 11 bases left between them. This table comes from immunoSEQ multiplex PCR, and its TCRdb copy is limited to in-frame clones, with some not included. Here the sample spans roughly 120,000 clones, more than 85% being singletons. The starting material was peripheral blood, obtained on day 0 of AZD1222 vaccination. The clonotype comes from an adult in good health. This chain joins TRBV6-7 and TRBJ1-2; possible D gene TRBD1, 6 bases. TRBV6-7 is an ORF, and what it does is uncertain. The CDR3: CASSYWAQGGYTF. The CDR3, as DNA: TGTGCCAGCAGTTACTGGGCCCAGGGGGGCTACACCTTC.